The 22 T cell receptor beta chains below come from one sample, sequenced in a study of post-analysis software for immune sequencing data. Study-wide results and limits: Comparison of patients with controls showed a handful of TRBV segments more frequent in patients, TRBV5-6, TRBV5-1 and TRBV20-1 among them.

Sequencing libraries made from TCR beta cDNA carried unique molecular identifiers. MiXCR, applied by TCRdb to the PCR reads, yields one record per CDR3 protein. Here the sample spans hundreds of thousands of distinct CDR3 sequences, roughly 29% being singletons. Their antigens remain unidentified. Sequenced: blood. The receptors derive from a girl aged 5-17 years with multiple sclerosis.

This clonotype has a handful of counts. The chain has TRBV6-5 and TRBJ1-6, with D tentatively TRBD1 (6 bases). The CDR3 contains 15 residues. V was clipped by 8 bases and J by 6 bases, with 17 bases between them. The germline V gene has CDR1 MNHEY and CDR2 SVGAGI. CDR3 sequence (DNA): TGTGCCAGCCGACAGGCCGTGTCTTCTAATTCACCCCTCCACTTT. Its translation is CASRQAVSSNSPLHF.

V gene TRBV6-1 combines with J gene TRBJ2-7; 15 nucleotides line up with TRBD2. CDR3 length: 16 residues. Germline V lookup: CDR1 MNHNS, CDR2 SASEGT. With 4 bases clipped from V and 7 bases from J, the junction kept 8 bases outside the gene matches. The CDR3, as DNA: TGTGCCAGCAGTGCAGGACTAGCGGGAGGGTATAATGAGCAGTACTTC. Residues: CASSAGLAGGYNEQYF.

At least ten counts were recorded for this clonotype. V is TRBV10-3 and J is TRBJ2-1, with TRBD2 identical over 10 bases. Unmatched junction bases numbered 5, after V lost 1 base and J lost 2 bases. CDR3 length: 17 amino acids. Germline CDR1 reads ENHRY; CDR2 reads SYGVKD. Here the CDR3 reads CAISEFRTSGTYNEQFF. As DNA, the CDR3 is TGTGCCATCAGTGAGTTTCGGACTAGCGGAACCTACAATGAGCAGTTCTTC.

This clonotype was observed at least ten times. J is TRBJ2-1 and V is TRBV29-1, with 8 bases lining up with TRBD1. Germline V gives CDR1 SQVTM, CDR2 ANQGSEA. The J segment lost 7 bases and the V segment lost 7 bases, leaving 9 bases of the junction unmatched. The CDR3 loop spans 13 amino acids. The CDR3: CSGTGPTQNEQFF. The DNA of the CDR3 is TGCAGCGGGACAGGGCCCACCCAAAATGAGCAGTTCTTC.

Concerning this clonotype: A much larger clone lies a single base off, so this may be a read error. This chain links TRBV12-3 or TRBV12-4 with TRBJ1-2; 9 nucleotides agree with TRBD1. CDR3 length equals 14 residues. The CDR3 sequence is CASSLQGADYDYTF. The CDR3 DNA reads as TGTGCCAGCAGTCTACAGGGGGCGGACTATGACTACACCTTC.

Concerning this clonotype: Compared with germline, one end of the junction differs, possibly owing to a read error. The chain employs TRBV7-6 and TRBJ2-5; weak D call: TRBD2 (5 bases). Germline loops: CDR1 SGHVS, CDR2 FNYEAQ. This CDR3 is built from 14 residues. As DNA, the CDR3 is TGTGCCAGCAGCTTAGGCCTAGCCGAAGAGACCCGGTACTTC. It yields the protein CASSLGLAEETRYF.

This clonotype was seen more than once but under ten times. The rearrangement links TRBV10-3 to TRBJ1-2; D remains ambiguous. The CDR3 has 12 amino acids. Trimming shortened V by 2 bases and J by 4 bases, and 5 bases separated the two germline ends. Germline V gives CDR1 ENHRY, CDR2 SYGVKD. CDR3 in DNA: TGTGCCATCAGTGAGGGGGTCTATGGCTACACCTTC. Encoded protein: CAISEGVYGYTF.

This clonotype has a handful of counts. The chain recombines TRBV4-1 with TRBJ1-1, with D unresolved. Germline V gives CDR1 MGHRA, CDR2 YSYEKL. The CDR3 has 14 amino acids. The germline V and J ends were trimmed by 1 base and 5 bases, with 11 bases remaining between them. The CDR3 DNA is TGCGCCAGCAGCCAAGGTCCGGGAAAAACTGAAGCTTTCTTT. It is translated as CASSQGPGKTEAFF.

With respect to this clonotype: The germline gene is not matched at one end of the junction; a read error may be the cause. The genes are TRBV12-3 or TRBV12-4 and TRBJ2-7; 7 nucleotides align to TRBD2. The CDR3 totals 13 residues. CDR3 sequence: CASSDGLVGERYF. The DNA for the CDR3 is TGTGCCAGCAGTGATGGACTAGTGGGCGAGCGGTACTTC.

This chain joins TRBV2 and TRBJ2-1; 9 bases map to TRBD2. The CDR3 runs 16 residues. The V gene end was trimmed by 6 bases and the J gene end by 4 bases; junction bases not matched to a gene: 10. The germline V gene encodes CDR1 SNHLY and CDR2 FYNNEI. The CDR3 region is CASSPFIAGEYNEQFF. The CDR3 DNA reads TGTGCCAGCAGCCCATTTATAGCGGGAGAGTACAATGAGCAGTTCTTC. The full variable domain, with the rest looked up from reference TRBV2 and TRBJ2-1, is EPEVTQTPSHQVTQMGQEVILRCVPISNHLYFYWYRQILGQKVEFLVSFYNNEISEKSEIFDDQFSVERPDGSNFTLKIRSTKLEDSAMYFCASSPFIAGEYNEQFFGPGTRLTVL.

CDR3 region: CASSWTGPPEGGNQPQHF. DNA for the CDR3: TGCGCCAGCAGCTGGACCGGGCCGCCCGAAGGGGGGAATCAGCCCCAGCATTTT. The chain is built from TRBV5-1 and TRBJ1-5; perhaps TRBD1 as D (6 bases). The ends were cut back, 3 bases at V and 4 bases at J, with 23 bases in the middle. From germline, CDR1 is SGHRS and CDR2 YFSETQ. The CDR3 length is 18 residues. Full variable domain (missing parts from reference TRBV5-1 and TRBJ1-5): KAGVTQTPRYLIKTRGQQVTLSCSPISGHRSVSWYQQTPGQGLQFLFEYFSETQRNKGNFPGRFSGRQFSNSRSEMNVSTLELGDSALYLCASSWTGPPEGGNQPQHFGDGTRLSIL.

The table lists this clonotype with a few counts. This rearrangement joins TRBV12-3 or TRBV12-4 to TRBJ1-1; D call uncertain. The CDR3 has 15 residues. The ends were cut back, 6 bases at V and 3 bases at J, with 17 bases in the middle. CDR3 coding DNA: TGTGCCAGCAGCCACGTCGACGCTCCCCACACTGAAGCTTTCTTT. Residues: CASSHVDAPHTEAFF.

V and J are TRBV7-2 and TRBJ2-7, with D possibly TRBD2 on 6 matching bases. The V end was cut by 6 bases, the J end by 5 bases, with 20 bases between. This CDR3 region has 15 residues. The germline gives CDR1 SGHTA, CDR2 FQGNSA. CDR3 nucleotide sequence: TGTGCCAGCAGAACCGACCTACTGGGGAGGAACGAGCAGTACTTC. Protein sequence: CASRTDLLGRNEQYF.

The chain employs TRBV12-3 or TRBV12-4 and TRBJ2-5; possibly TRBD2 for D (6 bases). Trimming stripped 6 bases from V and 9 bases from J, with 20 bases between. The CDR3 is made up of 14 amino acids. The CDR3 loop reads CASSSGSAWGAQYF. The CDR3 DNA reads TGTGCCAGCAGCTCAGGGAGCGCATGGGGGGCCCAGTACTTC.

V usage is TRBV20-1 and J usage is TRBJ2-4; 8 bases match TRBD2. The J call is in doubt because the DNA end fits TRBJ2-7 better. Germline CDR1 DFQATT, CDR2 SNEGSKA (reference sequence). The CDR3 runs 13 residues. CDR3 in DNA: TGCAGTGCCCCAGCGGGAGCTCCTCACGAGCAGTACTTC. Translation gives CSAPAGAPHEQYF.

The chain links TRBV20-1 to TRBJ2-1; D gene uncertain. The CDR3 spans 13 residues. Trimming shortened V by 5 bases and J by 10 bases, and 18 bases separated the two germline ends. Germline CDR1 is DFQATT and CDR2 is SNEGSKA (reference sequence). The DNA of the CDR3 is TGCAGTGCTCAAGTCGGTCCGACCGGGGAGCAGTTCTTC. This translates into CSAQVGPTGEQFF.

This chain connects TRBV10-3 to TRBJ2-1; D possibly matches TRBD1 or TRBD2 (6 bases each). The CDR3 runs 16 residues. Germline CDR1 and CDR2: ENHRY and SYGVKD. The ends were cut back, 9 bases at V and 8 bases at J, with 26 bases in the middle. The CDR3 DNA is TGTGCCATGCCGGGGGCGTGGGGCACTTATTACGATGAGCAGTTCTTC. Translated, it gives CAMPGAWGTYYDEQFF.

The V gene is TRBV7-9, the J gene TRBJ2-6, with 11 bases fitting TRBD2. Germline CDR1 is SEHNR and CDR2 is FQNEAQ (reference sequence). The CDR3 has 17 residues. The V and J ends lost 4 bases and 2 bases, in that order; junction bases with no gene match: 4. CDR3 loop: CASSSELAGAGANVLTF. DNA for the CDR3: TGTGCCAGCAGCTCCGAACTAGCGGGGGCTGGGGCCAACGTCCTGACTTTC.

This clonotype was recorded only once. This chain links TRBV5-1 with TRBJ2-1; TRBD1 is a possible D gene (6 bases). This CDR3 has 15 amino acids. V dropped 4 bases and J dropped 5 bases, with 16 bases sitting between them. Per the germline V gene, CDR1 is SGHRS and CDR2 is YFSETQ. The CDR3 protein is CASSTLAGGDNEQFF. The DNA for the CDR3 is TGCGCCAGCAGCACCCTAGCTGGGGGCGACAATGAGCAGTTCTTC.

The chain carries TRBV7-2 and TRBJ2-5, with D uncertain. The CDR3 loop spans 17 amino acids. Germline V lookup: CDR1 SGHTA, CDR2 FQGNSA. V shed 1 base and J shed 5 bases, with 20 bases lying between them. DNA for the CDR3: TGTGCCAGCAGCTTAGGAATCCAGCCACAATCAGGCGAGACCCAGTACTTC. Amino acid sequence: CASSLGIQPQSGETQYF.

This clonotype was recorded a few times. The rearrangement links TRBV28 to TRBJ2-5; D might be TRBD2 (5 bases). Per the germline V gene, CDR1 is MDHEN and CDR2 is SYDVKM. The CDR3 has 14 residues. Trimming cost V 6 bases and J 4 bases, with 15 bases left between them. The CDR3 nucleotides are TGTGCCAGCAGCCCTCCTCGCGGGTCAGAGACCCAGTACTTC. Residues: CASSPPRGSETQYF.

The chain uses TRBV27 and TRBJ1-2; no reliable D call. Germline assignment: CDR1 MNHEY and CDR2 SMNVEV (reference sequence). V gave up 2 bases and J gave up 8 bases, with 9 bases separating them. The CDR3 sequence is 12 residues long. CDR3 DNA sequence: TGTGCCAGCAGTTTAATGGGGATCGGCTACACCTTC. Protein sequence: CASSLMGIGYTF.